Presented here are 30 T cell receptor beta chains from one specimen sequenced in a study of CDR3 diversity in severe acne. MiXCR, applied by TCRdb to the PCR reads, yields one record per CDR3 protein. The table has more than 85,000 distinct CDR3 sequences, around 47% seen once. Sequenced input: blood. Receptor source: a male donor with severe acne vulgaris.

Remarks on this clonotype: This may arise from a read error, as a much more abundant clone is one base away. The V gene is TRBV11-2, the J gene TRBJ2-7; weak D call: TRBD2 (5 bases). Germline CDR1 is SGHAT and CDR2 is FQNNGV. The CDR3 covers 13 residues. CDR3 sequence reads: CASSLFGIYEQHV. DNA for the CDR3: TGTGCCAGCAGCTTATTCGGGATCTACGAGCAGCACGTC.

This clonotype was seen at least ten times. The gene calls are TRBV5-1 and TRBJ2-2; TRBD2 matches at 9 bases. Germline V gives CDR1 SGHRS, CDR2 YFSETQ. Trimming at V came to 4 bases and at J to 4 bases, leaving 5 bases not matched to a gene. The CDR3 totals 15 residues. The CDR3 spells CASSPMTSGTGELFF. CDR3 DNA: TGCGCCAGCAGCCCCATGACTAGCGGCACCGGGGAGCTGTTTTTT.

Of note for this clonotype: As the CDR3 is not closed by the conserved phenylalanine or tryptophan, this likely results from a read error. CDR3 residues: CASRGTGGETQYL. The DNA for the CDR3 is TGTGCCAGCAGAGGGACAGGAGGGGAGACCCAGTACCTC. The chain recombines TRBV6-1 with TRBJ2-5; TRBD1 aligns across 8 bases. Germline-derived CDR1 and CDR2 are MNHNS and SASEGT. The CDR3 is made up of 13 amino acids. J gave up 5 bases and V 6 bases, and 5 bases lay outside the gene matches.

The chain has TRBV28 and TRBJ2-1; 7 bases line up with TRBD2. Germline V gene lookup returns CDR1 MDHEN and CDR2 SYDVKM. The CDR3 contains 11 residues. V was clipped by 8 bases and J by 10 bases; unmatched bases: 5. Here the CDR3 reads CASLDGGEQFF. The CDR3 nucleotides read TGTGCCAGCCTAGACGGGGGGGAGCAGTTCTTC.

A word on this clonotype: This may stem from a read error, because a much larger clone lies one nucleotide away. The V gene is TRBV6-1, the J gene TRBJ2-1, with D tentatively TRBD2 (6 bases). CDR1 and CDR2 from the germline V gene are MNHNS and SASEGT. The CDR3 contains 15 residues. As DNA, the CDR3 is TGTGCCAGCAGCCCACGGGGAGCGGACTACAATGAGCAGTCCTTC. As protein: CASSPRGADYNEQSF.

V usage is TRBV19 and J usage is TRBJ2-6; D remains unclear. Trimming cost V 5 bases and J 5 bases, with 13 bases left between them. The CDR3 runs 15 residues. CDR1 is LNHDA, CDR2 SQIVND, per germline (reference sequence). CDR3 nucleotides: TGTGCCAGTAGTGTGTGGGGAATGCGGGCCAACGTCCTGACTTTC. Its translation: CASSVWGMRANVLTF.

This clonotype was recorded at least ten times. CDR3 DNA sequence: TGTGCCAGTAGAAGCCGCCAGGACGAGCAGTACTTC. Amino acids: CASRSRQDEQYF. The chain combines TRBV19 with TRBJ2-7; D unresolved. Germline V gene data show CDR1 as LNHDA and CDR2 as SQIVND (reference sequence). This CDR3 spans 12 amino acids. With 6 bases removed from V and 5 bases from J, the gap between germline ends came to 11 bases.

The rearrangement links TRBV25-1 to TRBJ1-6; perhaps TRBD1 as D (6 bases). The ends were cut back, 3 bases at V and 8 bases at J, with 8 bases in the middle. This CDR3 has 13 residues. Germline CDR1 is MGHDK and CDR2 is SYGVNS. CDR3 DNA sequence: TGTGCCAGCAGTGACAGGGGTGATTCACCCCTCCACTTT. Residues: CASSDRGDSPLHF.

The chain joins TRBV30 to TRBJ2-5; D remains ambiguous. The CDR3 covers 11 residues. CDR1 GTSNPN and CDR2 SVGIG come from the germline V gene (reference sequence). The V and J ends lost 1 base and 3 bases respectively, with 3 bases between them. CDR3 protein: CAWSEEETQYF. CDR3 coding DNA: TGTGCCTGGAGTGAGGAAGAGACCCAGTACTTC.

The chain employs TRBV6-6 and TRBJ2-5; D is possibly TRBD1 (5 bases). Germline assignment: CDR1 MNHNY and CDR2 SVGAGI (reference sequence). V gave up 6 bases and J gave up 2 bases, with 13 bases separating them. This CDR3 has 14 amino acids. CDR3 nucleotide sequence: TGTGCCAGCAGCCGAGTAACAGGACAAGAGACCCAGTACTTC. The encoded protein is CASSRVTGQETQYF.

This clonotype appeared a few times. V is TRBV13 and J is TRBJ2-6; tentatively, D is TRBD1 or TRBD2 (5 bases each). The CDR3 is made up of 14 amino acids. V shed 3 bases and J shed 8 bases, with 11 bases lying between them. Germline V lookup: CDR1 PRHDT, CDR2 FYEKMQ (reference sequence). Written as DNA, the CDR3 is TGTGCCAGCAGCTTGAGGGGTAGGACCAACGTCCTGACTTTC. Amino acid sequence: CASSLRGRTNVLTF.

This clonotype was detected ten times or more. This chain joins TRBV7-9 and TRBJ2-3, with D perhaps TRBD1 (5 bases). Germline loops: CDR1 SEHNR, CDR2 FQNEAQ (reference sequence). The germline V and J ends were trimmed by 1 base and 0 bases, with 11 bases remaining between them. CDR3 length equals 16 residues. The chain's CDR3 is CASSLGPGYSTDTQYF. CDR3 bases: TGTGCCAGCAGCTTAGGGCCAGGGTACAGCACAGATACGCAGTATTTT.

In regard to this clonotype: One base away lies a much larger clone, so this may be a sequencing read error. The chain is built from TRBV7-9 and TRBJ2-3; 7 bases agree with TRBD2. The CDR3 contains 17 residues. CDR1 is SEHNR, CDR2 FQNEAQ, per germline (reference sequence). CDR3 residues: CAGSALFVGGYTDTQYF. The CDR3 DNA sequence: TGTGCCGGCAGCGCGCTTTTCGTCGGGGGGTACACAGATACGCAGTATTTT.

Many counts were recorded for this clonotype. This chain uses TRBV2 with TRBJ2-5; the match to TRBD1 covers 8 bases. Germline CDR1 and CDR2: SNHLY and FYNNEI. CDR3 length equals 14 residues. Losses at the gene ends were 3 bases for V and 5 bases for J; bases not matched to a gene: 5. The CDR3 region has the DNA TGTGCCAGCAGTGAGAGGACAGGGCGCGAGACCCAGTACTTC. Translating gives CASSERTGRETQYF. Drawing the rest from reference TRBV2 and TRBJ2-5, the complete variable domain is EPEVTQTPSHQVTQMGQEVILRCVPISNHLYFYWYRQILGQKVEFLVSFYNNEISEKSEIFDDQFSVERPDGSNFTLKIRSTKLEDSAMYFCASSERTGRETQYFGPGTRLLVL.

This sequence joins TRBV25-1 and TRBJ1-1; 8 nucleotides match TRBD1. The trim removed 6 bases at V and 1 base at J, leaving 7 bases unmatched. The CDR3 has 15 residues. Per the germline V gene, CDR1 is MGHDK and CDR2 is SYGVNS. DNA of the CDR3: TGTGCCAGCAGGACAAACAGGGGGGAGAACACTGAAGCTTTCTTT. Translating gives CASRTNRGENTEAFF.

This clonotype was seen more than once but under ten times. One base away lies a much larger clone, so this may be a sequencing read error. As the CDR3 is not closed by the conserved phenylalanine or tryptophan, this likely results from a read error. The chain couples TRBV10-1 to TRBJ2-3, with a possible D match to TRBD2 (5 bases). Germline V gives CDR1 WNHNN, CDR2 SYGVQD (reference sequence). The CDR3 contains 14 residues. Trimming removed 0 bases from V and 2 bases from J, with 6 bases in between. CDR3 coding DNA: TGCGCCAGCAGTGAGTCGAGGGACACAGATACGCAGTATTCT. As protein: CASSESRDTDTQYS.

The chain couples TRBV25-1 to TRBJ1-1; no clear D gene. The CDR3 length is 14 residues. Germline CDR1 MGHDK, CDR2 SYGVNS. Trimming took 4 bases from V and 4 from J, leaving 13 bases between them. CDR3 sequence: CASSAETRTTEAFF. The CDR3 DNA sequence: TGTGCCAGCAGTGCTGAGACAAGGACCACTGAAGCTTTCTTT.

The rearrangement links TRBV2 to TRBJ2-2, with 7 bases aligning to TRBD2. The CDR3 covers 14 residues. Germline loops: CDR1 SNHLY, CDR2 FYNNEI. V gave up 7 bases and J gave up 6 bases; unmatched junction bases: 8. In DNA, the CDR3 is TGTGCCAGCACGGGGGGTCTGCCGCCCGGGGAGCTGTTTTTT. It yields the protein CASTGGLPPGELFF.

This clonotype appeared once. One end of the junction does not line up with germline, which may come from a read error. CDR3 DNA: TGTGCCAGCAGCCTGTGGATCGGGAGGGCCTACAATGGGCAGTTCTTC. Translation: CASSLWIGRAYNGQFF. The chain links TRBV7-2 to TRBJ2-1; 8 nucleotides agree with TRBD2. Germline V CDR1 and CDR2: SGHTA, FQGNSA. The CDR3 has 16 residues.

The chain links TRBV20-1 to TRBJ1-2; weak D call: TRBD1 (5 bases). CDR1 and CDR2 (germline): DFQATT, SNEGSKA (reference sequence). The CDR3 has 18 amino acids. The V and J ends lost 6 bases and 4 bases respectively, with 30 bases between them. In DNA form, the CDR3 reads TGCAGTGCCGAGATTAAGACATGGTCGGGGCCAATAGGCTATGGCTACACCTTC. It codes for CSAEIKTWSGPIGYGYTF.

Remarks on this clonotype: The CDR3 end shows no conserved phenylalanine or tryptophan, and so a read error is likely. V gene TRBV7-9 combines with J gene TRBJ2-3; D unresolved. The CDR3 spans 12 residues. V was cut by 3 bases and J by 1 base, with 2 bases left in between. Germline lookup yields CDR1 SEHNR and CDR2 FQNEAQ (reference sequence). Written as DNA, the CDR3 is TGTGCCAGCAGCTTGGGCACAGATACGCAGTATCTT. This encodes CASSLGTDTQYL.

This clonotype has just a few counts. This chain links TRBV20-1 with TRBJ1-5, with no clear D. Germline-derived CDR1 and CDR2 are DFQATT and SNEGSKA (reference sequence). Trimming stripped 1 base from V and 16 bases from J, with 14 bases between. This CDR3 is 11 amino acids long. Here the CDR3 DNA reads TGCAGTGCTAGAGTTCGAGCCGTTCTCCATTTT. This encodes CSARVRAVLHF.

The rearrangement uses TRBV5-1 and TRBJ2-7, with D uncertain. Trimming removed 0 bases from V and 5 bases from J, with 9 bases in between. Germline loops: CDR1 SGHRS, CDR2 YFSETQ. This CDR3 contains 13 residues. The CDR3 region has the DNA TGCGCCAGCAGCTTGGGTCCCGGCAACGAGCAGTACGTC. Amino acids: CASSLGPGNEQYV.

The chain links TRBV10-3 to TRBJ2-7, with 7 bases aligning to TRBD2. CDR1 ENHRY and CDR2 SYGVKD come from the germline V gene. CDR3 length equals 13 residues. The V and J ends lost 4 bases and 2 bases, in that order; junction bases with no gene match: 2. CDR3 in amino acids: CAISGGRAYEQYF. CDR3 in DNA: TGTGCCATCAGTGGAGGGAGGGCCTACGAGCAGTACTTC.

Notes on this clonotype: A much bigger clone sits one base away, suggesting this may be a read error. The chain carries TRBV7-3 and TRBJ2-2; 16 positions agree with TRBD2. Germline CDR1 SGHTA, CDR2 FQGTGA. V dropped 6 bases and J dropped 6; count of bases not matched to a gene: 13. This CDR3 has 19 amino acids. Here the CDR3 DNA reads TGTGCCAGCAGGGCCCAGGGACTAGCGGGAGGGAGTACGGCCGGGGAGCTGTTTTTT. Its protein product is CASRAQGLAGGSTAGELFF.

CDR3 region: CASSLGPPEEQYF. In DNA, the CDR3 is TGTGCCAGCAGCTTAGGGCCCCCGGAGGAGCAGTACTTC. This rearrangement joins TRBV11-1 to TRBJ2-7, with unresolved D. Germline values: CDR1 SGHAT, CDR2 FQDESV (reference sequence). Trimming cost V 1 base and J 7 bases, with 11 bases left between them. The CDR3 length is 13 residues.

This clonotype has ten or more counts. The rearrangement uses TRBV6-5 and TRBJ1-6; TRBD1 is a possible D gene (5 bases). V was pared by 2 bases and J by 14 bases, with 10 bases between. The CDR3 contains 12 residues. CDR1 is MNHEY, CDR2 SVGAGI, per germline. The CDR3 reads CASSYGQGTLHF. For the CDR3, the DNA is TGTGCCAGCAGTTACGGGCAGGGTACCCTCCACTTT.

This sequence joins TRBV4-1 and TRBJ1-2; the D gene is possibly TRBD1 (5 bases). Trimming stripped 4 bases from V and 6 bases from J, with 15 bases between. Germline CDR1 is MGHRA and CDR2 is YSYEKL. There are 14 residues in the CDR3. CDR3 in amino acids: CASSPRTGVDGYTF. The CDR3 DNA is TGCGCCAGCAGCCCGAGAACGGGGGTGGATGGCTACACCTTC.

This clonotype has a handful of counts. This sequence joins TRBV5-1 and TRBJ2-7; 9 bases agree with TRBD2. The CDR3 length is 15 residues. Germline lookup yields CDR1 SGHRS and CDR2 YFSETQ. The CDR3 sequence is CASSLEAGGSCEQYV. The CDR3 nucleotides read TGCGCCAGCAGCTTGGAAGCGGGAGGTTCCTGCGAGCAGTACGTC.

The rearrangement joins TRBV12-3 or TRBV12-4 to TRBJ2-7; 7 nucleotides match TRBD1. The trim removed 3 bases at V and 3 bases at J, leaving 5 bases unmatched. The CDR3 is 14 amino acids. The CDR3 bases are TGTGCCAGCAGTTTTCTGGGGGACAGCTACGAGCAGTACTTC. Translation: CASSFLGDSYEQYF.